This TCR beta chain was captured in a study of T cell responses to AZD1222 COVID-19 vaccine (dated by TCRdb to the early 2020s). About the full investigation: A total of over 230 trial participants underwent TCR sequencing, of whom roughly 210 had received two doses of AZD1222 and around 25 had received two doses of the MenACWY control vaccine. Trial participants were enrolled by age into 18-55, 56-69 and 70-plus year subgroups, with roughly 160, 29 and 62 TCR-sequenced participants respectively.

The CDR3 regions of human TCRbeta chains were analyzed by immunosequencing. As for the authors' bioinformatics: Repertoire TCRs were checked for matches against a reference library of SARS-CoV-2-specific TCRs that had been generated using the MIRA antigen-specificity platform. Breadth was defined as the fraction of unique TCRs that were SARS-CoV-2-associated, and depth was defined as the fraction of total T cells that were SARS-CoV-2-associated. Each spike-specific TCR was assigned to its reactive spike region and to a CD4 or CD8 class using the MIRA data. Log10-transformed breadth and depth values were compared by one-way ANOVA with Sidak's multiple comparisons tests. As stored in TCRdb, this immuneACCESS dataset retains in-frame rearrangements with V and J assigned. A fraction of the clones does not appear; measured against another copy, unresolved V genes explain less than half of the discrepancy, and the remainder lacks a known reason. V, J and clone size derive from that table, while D and trimming were established from the DNA sequence. The sample profile shows about 100,000 clones; roughly nine tenths of them were found once. 6.5% to 10% of the sample is held by the ten biggest clonotypes.

Broader findings and caveats from the paper: After two AZD1222 doses, spike-specific TCR breadth and depth were significantly higher than at day 0 and than in MenACWY recipients. Most participants were white British and females outnumbered males, and the authors suggested that clonal diversity may have been underestimated. Conclusions about previously exposed vaccinees were limited because only six AZD1222 recipients were SARS-CoV-2 seropositive at baseline. The 56-69-year group was small, and its depth increase did not reach significance, likely because of low power. Reportedly, close to half of the unique spike-specific TCRs recognized epitopes lying outside the regions that are mutated in the B.1.351 and B.1.1.7 variants. CD4 TCRs associated with the vaccine covered the entire spike protein, and the dominant responses were in regions 160-218 and 743-854. Because no day 14 peak-response samples were available, repertoires were characterized only after the peak T cell response.

The CDR3 holds 12 amino acids from the cysteine to the phenylalanine. The kept DNA is CDR3 alone, 36 bases in frame from the first base. From a lookup of the germline V gene (reference sequence), CDR1 and CDR2 are SEHNR and FQNEAQ. The junction shows trimming of 4 bases on V and 10 bases on J, plus 13 bases between the germline ends. On this clone: Which antigen it targets is not known. Per-base quality was not reported, and no clone a single base away is much larger than it.

What the time point label conveys for this sample: about 28 days (+/-7) after the second vaccine dose. Because spike-specific TCR depth and breadth did not differ between the two schedules, AZD1222 recipients who got a second dose at roughly 4 weeks were pooled with those who got a second dose at roughly 12 weeks. Samples from vaccinated people were obtained from the UK trials COV001 and COV002, which included a single-blind randomized controlled phase 2/3 trial of AZD1222 (ChAdOx1 nCoV-19) in healthy adults. Trial participant PBMC samples were collected at day 0 and day 28 after the second dose for TCRbeta chain sequencing.

The clonotype originates from an adult who received the AZD1222 COVID-19 vaccine. The V and J segments used are TRBV7-9 and TRBJ1-2; confidence is insufficient to name the D gene. Sequencing used peripheral blood, obtained 28 days after the second AZD1222 dose. Here the CDR3 is given as CASSSALDFYTF. The DNA is as follows: TGTGCCAGCAGCTCCGCCTTGGATTTCTACACCTTC.